Each of the 30 T cell receptor beta chains below was sequenced from the same sample in a study of Ad26.COV2.S vaccination and SARS-CoV-2 variants. TCRdb's copy holds only in-frame clones and misses some; the assay was immunoSEQ multiplex PCR. The data hold some 460,000 clones, with 80% to 90% observed a single time. The treatment here: roughly 19 received Ad26.COV2.S at low or high dose, single or two shots; a few received placebo; per-sample allocation not given. Specimen acquisition occurred on day 63 following the initial vaccine or placebo injection. The specimen comprised peripheral blood, sampled in a trial of Ad26.COV2.S vaccine versus placebo. The source of these receptors is a person between 18 and 65 years old who received the Ad26.COV2.S COVID-19 vaccine or a placebo.

The genes are TRBV19 and TRBJ1-1, with 7 bases fitting TRBD1. The V and J ends lost 11 bases and 4 bases, in that order; junction bases with no gene match: 10. Germline V lookup: CDR1 LNHDA, CDR2 SQIVND (reference sequence). The length of the CDR3 is 13 residues. CDR3 amino acids: CAAARGPVTEAFF. In DNA form, the CDR3 reads TGTGCCGCGGCAAGGGGGCCGGTCACTGAAGCTTTCTTT.

This chain links TRBV7-2 with TRBJ1-1; TRBD1 agrees at 9 bases. V lost 6 bases to trimming and J lost 10 bases; unmatched junction nucleotides: 6. Germline V gene data show CDR1 as SGHTA and CDR2 as FQGNSA. This CDR3 contains 12 residues. CDR3 amino acids: CASRINRGRAFF. DNA for the CDR3: TGTGCCAGCAGAATCAACAGGGGGCGAGCTTTCTTT.

V and J are TRBV15 and TRBJ2-5; 13 bases line up with TRBD2. The CDR3 runs to 18 residues. J gave up 0 bases and V 1 base, and 5 bases lay outside the gene matches. Germline lookup yields CDR1 LNHNV and CDR2 YYDKDF (reference sequence). CDR3 region: CATSRGLAGGRDQETQYF. The DNA of the CDR3 is TGTGCCACCAGCAGAGGACTAGCGGGAGGTCGGGACCAAGAGACCCAGTACTTC.

This clone occurred once. The chain couples TRBV29-1 to TRBJ2-3; no reliable D call. This CDR3 comprises 14 residues. With 3 bases removed from V and 0 bases from J, the gap between germline ends came to 10 bases. Looked up from germline, CDR1 is SQVTM and CDR2 is ANQGSEA. Here the CDR3 reads CSVDWSLSTDTQYF. For the CDR3, the DNA is TGCAGCGTTGATTGGTCACTCAGCACAGATACGCAGTATTTT.

The chain is built from TRBV30 and TRBJ1-4; 7 bases are shared with TRBD1. CDR3 size: 13 residues. The junction had 6 bases not matched to a gene; V was cut back by 8 bases and J by 3 bases. Per germline, CDR1 GTSNPN and CDR2 SVGIG (reference sequence). DNA for the CDR3: TGTGCCCTAACAGGGACAGCTAATGAAAAACTGTTTTTT. It translates to CALTGTANEKLFF.

This sequence joins TRBV7-6 and TRBJ1-2, with unresolved D. CDR3 length equals 10 residues. The V end lost 3 bases, the J end lost 8 bases, and 4 bases lay between the germline ends. The V gene's germline CDR1 is SGHVS and CDR2 FNYEAQ. For the CDR3, the DNA is TGTGCCAGCAGCTTCGACGGCTACACCTTC. This codes for CASSFDGYTF.

The chain carries TRBV30 and TRBJ1-4; D remains ambiguous. The V gene lost 1 base and the J gene lost 0 bases, with 12 bases spanning the gap. This CDR3 has 16 amino acids. CDR1 and CDR2 from the germline V gene are GTSNPN and SVGIG (reference sequence). CDR3: CAWSAPGGPTNEKLFF. The CDR3 region has the DNA TGTGCCTGGAGTGCCCCCGGCGGACCAACTAATGAAAAACTGTTTTTT.

The J gene is TRBJ2-4, the V gene TRBV7-2; D might be TRBD2 (6 bases). Germline loops: CDR1 SGHTA, CDR2 FQGNSA. The length of the CDR3 is 16 residues. The ends were cut back, 5 bases at V and 0 bases at J, with 14 bases in the middle. The CDR3 is CASSLNTGVAKNIQYF. For the CDR3, the DNA is TGTGCCAGCAGCCTAAATACGGGAGTAGCCAAAAACATTCAGTACTTC. The complete variable domain, with remaining parts taken from reference TRBV7-2 and TRBJ2-4, reads GAGVSQSPSNKVTEKGKDVELRCDPISGHTALYWYRQSLGQGLEFLIYFQGNSAPDKSGLPSDRFSAERTGGSVSTLTIQRTQQEDSAVYLCASSLNTGVAKNIQYFGAGTRLSVL.

V usage is TRBV28 and J usage is TRBJ1-5; D unclear. V shed 10 bases and J shed 2 bases, with 15 bases lying between them. The V gene's germline CDR1 is MDHEN and CDR2 SYDVKM. The CDR3 sequence is 14 residues long. Here the CDR3 reads CATSPANGNQPQHF. DNA of the CDR3: TGTGCCACCTCCCCGGCGAATGGCAATCAGCCCCAGCATTTT. Combining the CDR3 with reference TRBV28 and TRBJ1-5 gives the whole variable domain DVKVTQSSRYLVKRTGEKVFLECVQDMDHENMFWYRQDPGLGLRLIYFSYDVKMKEKGDIPEGYSVSREKKERFSLILESASTNQTSMYLCATSPANGNQPQHFGDGTRLSIL.

The chain couples TRBV18 to TRBJ2-1; tentatively, D is TRBD1 or TRBD2 (5 bases each). Germline V lookup: CDR1 KGHSH, CDR2 LQKENI. The germline V and J ends were trimmed by 0 bases and 7 bases, with 16 bases remaining between them. The CDR3 extends over 16 amino acids. The DNA for the CDR3 is TGTGCCAGCTCACCACCGGGGGTTCATTACTCGAATGAGCAGTTCTTC. Protein product: CASSPPGVHYSNEQFF.

J is TRBJ1-6 and V is TRBV2; 10 bases map to TRBD1. The CDR3 consists of 15 residues. V dropped 4 bases and J dropped 10; count of bases not matched to a gene: 7. CDR1 SNHLY and CDR2 FYNNEI come from the germline V gene. The chain's CDR3 is CASSGRQGAESPLHF. CDR3 bases: TGTGCCAGCAGTGGCAGACAGGGGGCAGAGTCACCCCTCCACTTT.

This chain links TRBV7-2 with TRBJ1-2; possibly TRBD1 for D (5 bases). Germline V gene data show CDR1 as SGHTA and CDR2 as FQGNSA. The CDR3 extends over 13 amino acids. Trimming removed 5 bases from V and 2 bases from J, with 9 bases in between. DNA for the CDR3: TGTGCCAGCAGCACTAACAGGAACTATGGCTACACCTTC. Its protein is CASSTNRNYGYTF. Variable domain in full (rest from reference TRBV7-2 and TRBJ1-2): GAGVSQSPSNKVTEKGKDVELRCDPISGHTALYWYRQSLGQGLEFLIYFQGNSAPDKSGLPSDRFSAERTGGSVSTLTIQRTQQEDSAVYLCASSTNRNYGYTFGSGTRLTVV.

V and J are TRBV6-5 and TRBJ2-3, with 8 bases aligning to TRBD2. V was clipped by 7 bases and J by 5 bases; unmatched bases: 11. The CDR3 sequence is 15 residues long. CDR1 is MNHEY and CDR2 is SVGAGI in the germline V gene. The DNA of the CDR3 is TGTGCCAGCACCCGAAGCGGGGGCCGGGGAGATACGCAGTATTTT. Its translation: CASTRSGGRGDTQYF.

This chain uses TRBV18 with TRBJ2-5; TRBD1 matches at 10 bases. This CDR3 is built from 16 residues. The V gene end was trimmed by 3 bases and the J gene end by 4 bases; junction bases not matched to a gene: 8. Germline CDR1 reads KGHSH; CDR2 reads LQKENI. This CDR3 is CASSPLSGQGGETQYF. CDR3 DNA: TGTGCCAGCTCACCGCTATCTGGACAGGGGGGAGAGACCCAGTACTTC.

With respect to this clone: Other DNA sequences in the sample encode the same CDR3. The gene calls are TRBV18 and TRBJ2-7, with a tentative D call TRBD2 (5 bases). The CDR3 consists of 12 residues. The germline CDR1 and CDR2 sequences are KGHSH and LQKENI. V lost 3 bases and J lost 3, with 6 bases in between. The chain's CDR3 is CASSPTSYEQYF. The DNA of the CDR3 is TGTGCCAGCTCACCCACTAGCTACGAGCAGTACTTC.

The chain couples TRBV18 to TRBJ2-7; tentatively, D is TRBD2 (5 bases). Germline CDR1 is KGHSH and CDR2 is LQKENI. Trimming removed 2 bases from V and 4 bases from J, with 12 bases in between. The CDR3 consists of 14 residues. The CDR3 reads CASSPAGVGYEQYF. The CDR3 bases are TGTGCCAGCTCACCAGCCGGGGTAGGATACGAGCAGTACTTC.

V is TRBV10-1 and J is TRBJ2-7; D call uncertain. The V and J ends lost 9 bases and 4 bases respectively, with 7 bases between them. The CDR3 length is 10 residues. Germline CDR1 and CDR2: WNHNN and SYGVQD (reference sequence). The CDR3 DNA follows: TGCGCCAGGCGGTCTTACGAGCAGTACTTC. Protein sequence: CARRSYEQYF.

The J gene is TRBJ2-4, the V gene TRBV4-1; D call uncertain. Germline loops: CDR1 MGHRA, CDR2 YSYEKL. V was clipped by 2 bases and J by 0 bases, with 20 bases between them. CDR3 length: 19 residues. In DNA, the CDR3 is TGCGCCAGCAGCCAATATACCCGCCCGTCGGACCTAGCCAAAAACATTCAGTACTTC. It translates to CASSQYTRPSDLAKNIQYF.

This clone has only one observation. V gene TRBV28 combines with J gene TRBJ2-2, with D perhaps matching TRBD2 (6 bases). Trimming shortened V by 8 bases and J by 3 bases, and 10 bases separated the two germline ends. The CDR3 is 13 amino acids. The germline gives CDR1 MDHEN, CDR2 SYDVKM. In nucleotides, the CDR3 is TGTGCCAGCCGGGGGATCTACACCGGGGAGCTGTTTTTT. Residues: CASRGIYTGELFF.

CDR3 in amino acids: CATQRSGDNEQFF. CDR3 coding DNA: TGTGCCACCCAGAGATCAGGAGACAATGAGCAGTTCTTC. This rearrangement joins TRBV24-1 to TRBJ2-1; D remains unclear. V lost 9 bases to trimming and J lost 5 bases, with 13 bases between them. In germline, CDR1 is KGHDR, CDR2 SFDVKD. The CDR3 covers 13 residues.

The CDR3 bases are TGTGCCAGCAGTTTCAACCGGGACAGGGTAGGCGAGCAGTACTTC. It encodes CASSFNRDRVGEQYF. This chain uses TRBV27 with TRBJ2-7; 9 nucleotides align to TRBD1. The trim removed 3 bases at V and 6 bases at J, leaving 9 bases unmatched. Germline CDR1 and CDR2: MNHEY and SMNVEV (reference sequence). This CDR3 has 15 residues.

J is TRBJ2-2 and V is TRBV18; TRBD1 matches 8 bases. The germline CDR1 and CDR2 sequences are KGHSH and LQKENI. This CDR3 is built from 20 residues. V trimming: 1 base; J trimming: 0 bases; junction bases outside the gene matches: 13. The CDR3 DNA follows: TGTGCCAGCTCACCACATGGTCCAGGGGGCGTTTCATCGAACACCGGGGAGCTGTTTTTT. This sequence encodes CASSPHGPGGVSSNTGELFF.

The chain recombines TRBV19 with TRBJ1-4; no reliable D call. CDR3 length: 15 amino acids. Trimming stripped 5 bases from V and 1 base from J, with 11 bases between. Germline values: CDR1 LNHDA, CDR2 SQIVND (reference sequence). CDR3 nucleotide sequence: TGTGCCAGTAGTTTCGGTGCGTTAACTAATGAAAAACTGTTTTTT. Protein product: CASSFGALTNEKLFF.

V is TRBV6-4 and J is TRBJ2-6; 10 bases match TRBD1. The CDR3 runs to 17 residues. The germline gives CDR1 MRHNA, CDR2 SNTAGT. V was pared by 6 bases and J by 3 bases, with 8 bases of the junction left unmatched. The CDR3 loop reads CASSPGQGMFGANVLTF. CDR3 in DNA: TGTGCCAGCAGCCCGGGACAGGGGATGTTTGGGGCCAACGTCCTGACTTTC.

The CDR3 coding sequence is TGTGCCAGCGGCAGCGGGAGCACAGATACGCAGTATTTT. Its protein is CASGSGSTDTQYF. The chain couples TRBV28 to TRBJ2-3; possibly TRBD2 for D (6 bases). The germline V and J ends were trimmed by 8 bases and 0 bases, with 9 bases remaining between them. This CDR3 has 13 residues. Germline V CDR1 and CDR2: MDHEN, SYDVKM.

J is TRBJ1-2 and V is TRBV27; 9 bases agree with TRBD1. In germline, CDR1 is MNHEY, CDR2 SMNVEV (reference sequence). The CDR3 totals 13 residues. J lost 6 bases, V lost 5 bases, and 4 bases had no gene match. CDR3 DNA sequence: TGTGCCAGCAGTCCACGGACAGGGGATGGCTACACCTTC. It is translated as CASSPRTGDGYTF.

The chain uses TRBV18 and TRBJ1-1, with a weak D call TRBD1 (6 bases). CDR3 length: 13 amino acids. Germline CDR1 KGHSH, CDR2 LQKENI. V shed 4 bases and J shed 8 bases, with 14 bases lying between them. This CDR3 reads CASSLGQTPEAFF. CDR3 bases: TGTGCCAGCTCACTCGGACAGACACCCGAAGCTTTCTTT. Complete variable domain (other parts from reference TRBV18 and TRBJ1-1): NAGVMQNPRHLVRRRGQEARLRCSPMKGHSHVYWYRQLPEEGLKFMVYLQKENIIDESGMPKERFSAEFPKEGPSILRIQQVVRGDSAAYFCASSLGQTPEAFFGQGTRLTVV.

V usage is TRBV20-1 and J usage is TRBJ2-5; D is undetermined. Trimming took off 1 base at V and 4 bases at J, with 4 bases between the two ends. There are 11 residues in the CDR3. The germline V gene has CDR1 DFQATT and CDR2 SNEGSKA (reference sequence). Written as DNA, the CDR3 is TGCAGTGCTAGAGGCGGAGAGACCCAGTACTTC. Amino acid sequence: CSARGGETQYF.

This clone has just one count. V and J are TRBV10-1 and TRBJ2-5, with 7 bases matching TRBD2. The germline V gene has CDR1 WNHNN and CDR2 SYGVQD (reference sequence). The CDR3 length is 14 residues. The V gene end was trimmed by 6 bases and the J gene end by 1 base; junction bases not matched to a gene: 5. The DNA for the CDR3 is TGCGCCAGCAGCGCAGCGGGATCCCAAGAGACCCAGTACTTC. Translation: CASSAAGSQETQYF.

The V and J genes are TRBV25-1 and TRBJ1-1, with TRBD1 as a possible D gene (5 bases). CDR1 and CDR2 from the germline V gene are MGHDK and SYGVNS. The CDR3 contains 14 residues. Trimming stripped 1 base from V and 7 bases from J, with 13 bases between. The CDR3 DNA reads as TGTGCCAGCAGTGAATCATGGGGCAGACGTGAAGCTTTCTTT. Protein product: CASSESWGRREAFF.